The rows below give T cell receptor beta chains drawn from one sample of a study of monozygotic twins with inflammatory bowel disease. From the 5' RACE reads, TCRdb lists one entry per CDR3 protein and no DNA. This listing includes approximately 400,000 distinct CDR3 sequences. Sequencing input: blood. The receptors stem from a human donor with ulcerative colitis or Crohn's disease, or a healthy co-twin of an affected twin (not recorded which). Both conserved end residues are part of each CDR3. The order of the fields is V gene, J gene, CDR3 length, CDR3 protein.

V: TRBV5-4; J: TRBJ2-7; length: 15; CDR3: CASSPSIGQGYEQYF
V: TRBV15; J: TRBJ2-2; length: 16; CDR3: CATSRGTSGVTGELFF
V: TRBV6-1; J: TRBJ2-7; length: 14; CDR3: CASSPAGQASEQYF
V: TRBV18; J: TRBJ2-1; length: 12; CDR3: CASSPGGEEQFF
V: TRBV30; J: TRBJ2-7; length: 15; CDR3: CACSGGKTGGDEQYF
V: TRBV4-1; J: TRBJ2-7; length: 16; CDR3: CASSQDTAYTGGTQYF
V: TRBV14; J: TRBJ2-2; length: 15; CDR3: CASSYDRGLTGELFF
V: TRBV3-1; J: TRBJ2-7; length: 14; CDR3: CASSQGTNAYEQYF
V: TRBV20-1; J: TRBJ2-7; length: 14; CDR3: CSALAPSGGAEQYF
V: TRBV6-2/TRBV6-3; J: TRBJ1-1; length: 14; CDR3: CASRLGRTNTEAFF
V: TRBV27; J: TRBJ2-7; length: 14; CDR3: CAIRAGGPSYEQYF
V: TRBV3-1; J: TRBJ2-1; length: 18; CDR3: CASSLLAGGPLKRGEQFF
V: TRBV15; J: TRBJ2-4; length: 15; CDR3: CATSDGQASKNIQYF
V: TRBV5-1; J: TRBJ2-7; length: 14; CDR3: CASSPRGTVYEQYF
V: TRBV7-8; J: TRBJ2-7; length: 14; CDR3: CASSLRQASYEQYF
V: TRBV28; J: TRBJ1-6; length: 17; CDR3: CASSLYRASSYNSPLHF
V: TRBV28; J: TRBJ2-3; length: 11; CDR3: CATRGRRGQYF
V: TRBV10-3; J: TRBJ2-7; length: 15; CDR3: CAISEESGRVYEQYF
V: TRBV3-1; J: TRBJ2-5; length: 14; CDR3: CASSPLGGQETQYF
V: TRBV6-1; J: TRBJ1-1; length: 16; CDR3: CASIGLRGRMNTEAFF
V: TRBV4-3; J: TRBJ1-2; length: 14; CDR3: CASSEQGALKGYTF
V: TRBV10-3; J: TRBJ2-2; length: 15; CDR3: CAISASGTLTGELFF
V: TRBV7-2; J: TRBJ1-2; length: 12; CDR3: CASSIQGSGYTF
V: TRBV20-1; J: TRBJ1-1; length: 14; CDR3: CSARRGHMNTEAFF
V: TRBV11-2; J: TRBJ2-2; length: 15; CDR3: CASSPGPLNTGELFF
V: TRBV27; J: TRBJ2-3; length: 14; CDR3: CASSLRGAMDTQYF
V: TRBV10-3; J: TRBJ2-7; length: 14; CDR3: CAISTGTVIYEQYF
V: TRBV5-1; J: TRBJ1-2; length: 14; CDR3: CASSGTGGNYGYTF
V: TRBV7-2; J: TRBJ2-3; length: 13; CDR3: CASSARLGDTQYF
V: TRBV10-3; J: TRBJ1-2; length: 13; CDR3: CAIAGQGGYGYTF
V: TRBV30; J: TRBJ1-2; length: 14; CDR3: CAWRGDRVHYGYTF
V: TRBV6-2/TRBV6-3; J: TRBJ1-5; length: 12; CDR3: CASTDPNQPQHF
V: TRBV20-1; J: TRBJ2-7; length: 14; CDR3: CSAVRAGRSYEQYF
V: TRBV28; J: TRBJ2-1; length: 12; CDR3: CASSQTSVLQFF
V: TRBV7-9; J: TRBJ2-7; length: 14; CDR3: CASSPVLGTNEQYF
V: TRBV28; J: TRBJ2-5; length: 13; CDR3: CASSLSGVQTQYF
V: TRBV5-1; J: TRBJ2-3; length: 14; CDR3: CASKSGSATDTQYF
V: TRBV28; J: TRBJ2-7; length: 16; CDR3: CASSSWTGKERSEQYF